These 21 T cell receptor beta chains were sequenced from one sample in a study of T-cell reconstitution after alpha-beta-depleted transplantation in children. Unique molecular identifiers were built into the TCRbeta library. TCRdb re-analysed the PCR reads in MiXCR, keeping a single row per CDR3 protein. Of roughly 280,000 distinct CDR3 sequences in the sample, roughly 10% were seen once. The material sequenced was peripheral blood, taken 180 days after TCRalphabeta/CD19-depleted stem cell transplant. Source of these receptors: a male patient under 10 years old who had a stem cell transplant for chronic granulomatous disease, so the T cells may come from the graft donor.

This clonotype was counted ten times or more. The chain carries TRBV20-1 and TRBJ2-1; maybe TRBD2 (6 bases). The germline gives CDR1 DFQATT, CDR2 SNEGSKA (reference sequence). V was clipped by 2 bases and J by 10 bases, with 18 bases between them. The CDR3 covers 14 residues. CDR3 protein: CSARTWEELAEQFF. The CDR3 DNA reads as TGCAGTGCTAGAACTTGGGAGGAGTTGGCGGAGCAGTTCTTC.

With respect to this clonotype: This clone may be a read error of a much larger clone one base away. The rearrangement links TRBV25-1 to TRBJ1-5; TRBD1 matches 10 bases. The CDR3 extends over 19 amino acids. Germline V lookup: CDR1 MGHDK, CDR2 SYGVNS. Written as DNA, the CDR3 is TGTGCCCGCAGTGAATGGGAGACAGGGGGCCGGGATAGCAATCAGCCCCAGCATTTT. Translated: CARSEWETGGRDSNQPQHF.

This clonotype was counted ten times or more. The chain employs TRBV7-8 and TRBJ2-5; D ambiguous. The CDR3 is made up of 16 amino acids. The germline V gene encodes CDR1 SGHVS and CDR2 FQNEAQ. Trimming cost V 2 bases and J 4 bases, with 17 bases left between them. DNA for the CDR3: TGTGCCAGCAGCTTAAGTTCTGATAAGACCGTAGAGACCCAGTACTTC. It specifies CASSLSSDKTVETQYF.

This clonotype was found many times. The chain employs TRBV10-3 and TRBJ2-7; D remains unclear. The germline V gene encodes CDR1 ENHRY and CDR2 SYGVKD. The CDR3 extends over 13 amino acids. V lost 2 bases, J lost 6 bases, and 11 bases lay in between. The CDR3 reads CAISENSAREQYF. CDR3 sequence (DNA): TGTGCCATCAGTGAGAATTCGGCCCGCGAGCAGTACTTC.

The table lists this clonotype with many counts. The chain recombines TRBV15 with TRBJ2-7; no definite D call. CDR1 and CDR2 (germline): LNHNV, YYDKDF (reference sequence). V lost 5 bases, J lost 7 bases, and 21 bases lay in between. This CDR3 comprises 15 residues. CDR3 sequence: CATSENRVGYGEQYF. CDR3 nucleotide sequence: TGTGCCACCAGCGAAAATCGAGTGGGTTATGGGGAGCAGTACTTC.

This clonotype was seen ten or more times. Written as DNA, the CDR3 is TGCGCCAGCAGCTTGGACCTTATACTAGCGGGGGGTTCCAAAAACATTCAGTACTTC. Translating gives CASSLDLILAGGSKNIQYF. This chain connects TRBV5-1 to TRBJ2-4, with TRBD2 matching 12 bases. V shed 0 bases, J shed 2 bases, and the junction held 9 bases outside the gene matches. The CDR3 loop spans 19 amino acids. CDR1 and CDR2 (germline): SGHRS, YFSETQ.

This clonotype was seen many times. This chain uses TRBV7-3 with TRBJ2-5, with D perhaps TRBD2 (6 bases). V was cut by 2 bases and J by 5 bases, with 15 bases left in between. The CDR3 contains 15 residues. From germline, CDR1 is SGHTA and CDR2 FQGTGA. The CDR3 loop is CASSLGGVGDETQYF. The CDR3 DNA follows: TGTGCCAGCAGCTTAGGAGGGGTTGGGGATGAGACCCAGTACTTC.

This clonotype was found many times. This rearrangement joins TRBV11-2 to TRBJ1-2; no definite D call. V shed 5 bases and J shed 1 base, with 14 bases lying between them. CDR3 length equals 15 residues. Per the germline V gene, CDR1 is SGHAT and CDR2 is FQNNGV. The CDR3 region is CASSTPRLNNYGYTF. CDR3 in DNA: TGTGCCAGCAGCACCCCAAGGCTTAATAACTATGGCTACACCTTC.

This clonotype was counted at least ten times. V gene TRBV20-1 combines with J gene TRBJ2-5; 8 nucleotides match TRBD1. Germline V gene sequence: CDR1 DFQATT, CDR2 SNEGSKA (reference sequence). Germline trimming cut 2 bases from V and 2 bases from J; bases unmatched to any gene: 7. The CDR3 is made up of 15 amino acids. The CDR3 loop is CSARRQGALQETQYF. The CDR3 DNA follows: TGCAGTGCTAGAAGGCAGGGGGCCCTTCAAGAGACCCAGTACTTC.

There are many counts of this clonotype. V usage is TRBV18 and J usage is TRBJ1-4, with D possibly matching TRBD1 (5 bases). Trimming removed 6 bases from V and 8 bases from J, with 13 bases in between. The V gene's germline CDR1 is KGHSH and CDR2 LQKENI. This CDR3 has 13 residues. The CDR3: CASSPGLGEKLFF. The CDR3 DNA is TGTGCCAGCTCCCCAGGGTTGGGGGAAAAACTGTTTTTT.

This clonotype was recorded many times. The chain uses TRBV29-1 and TRBJ2-1; tentative D call: TRBD1 (5 bases). The CDR3 covers 16 residues. With 6 bases removed from V and 2 bases from J, the gap between germline ends came to 20 bases. Germline values: CDR1 SQVTM, CDR2 ANQGSEA. CDR3 bases: TGCAGCGTCGTAGACCCAGGGCGTCGGACCTACAATGAGCAGTTCTTC. Residues: CSVVDPGRRTYNEQFF.

This clonotype was detected ten times or more. The gene calls are TRBV4-2 and TRBJ2-5; 15 nucleotides align to TRBD2. Germline-derived CDR1 and CDR2 are LGHNA and YNFKEQ. The CDR3 extends over 18 amino acids. V lost 1 base and J lost 1; bases outside the gene matches: 4. CDR3 sequence (DNA): TGTGCCAGCAGCCAAGGCTGGGGACTAGCGGGAGGCCAAGAGACCCAGTACTTC. It translates to CASSQGWGLAGGQETQYF.

On this clonotype: A much bigger clone sits one base away, suggesting this may be a read error. The rearrangement joins TRBV7-9 to TRBJ2-5; a weak D match, TRBD1 (5 bases). The CDR3 contains 14 residues. The V gene's germline CDR1 is SEHNR and CDR2 FQNEAQ (reference sequence). The CDR3, as DNA: TGTGCCAGCAGCTACGACAGCGACCAAGAGATCCAGTACTTC. Amino acids: CASSYDSDQEIQYF.

With respect to this clonotype: Lacking the conserved final phenylalanine or tryptophan, this CDR3 likely reflects a read error. This chain connects TRBV2 to TRBJ2-1, with a possible D match to TRBD1 (5 bases). CDR1 and CDR2 (germline): SNHLY, FYNNEI. This CDR3 is 15 amino acids long. V dropped 3 bases and J dropped 2 bases, with 11 bases sitting between them. The DNA for the CDR3 is TGTGCCAGCAGTGACTTTCAGGGTACCTACAATGAGCAGTTCCTC. Amino acids: CASSDFQGTYNEQFL.

In regard to this clonotype: A much larger clone differs from this one at a single base, so this may be a read error. The genes are TRBV12-3 or TRBV12-4 and TRBJ2-3, with 14 nucleotides matching TRBD2. The CDR3 is made up of 18 amino acids. In nucleotides, the CDR3 is TGTGCCAACAGTTTACGACTAGCGGGAGGGCCCGTGGGAGATACGCAGTATTTT. This sequence encodes CANSLRLAGGPVGDTQYF.

With respect to this clonotype: A much larger clone lies one base from this, so it may be a read error. The rearrangement joins TRBV29-1 to TRBJ1-1; a possible D gene is TRBD1 (6 bases). Germline V lookup: CDR1 SQVTM, CDR2 ANQGSEA. V lost 4 bases and J 10 bases, leaving 10 bases between the germline ends. The length of the CDR3 is 10 residues. CDR3 in amino acids: CSVVRQVAFF. CDR3 bases: TGCAGCGTTGTGAGACAGGTAGCTTTCTTT.

Many counts were recorded for this clonotype. This sequence joins TRBV6-2 or TRBV6-3 and TRBJ2-5; unclear D gene. Germline V lookup: CDR1 MNHEY, CDR2 SVGEGT. The CDR3 is 11 residues long. V was cut by 5 bases and J by 9 bases, with 10 bases left in between. The CDR3 DNA sequence: TGTGCCAGCAGTGAATACAAGGCCCAGTACTTC. This encodes CASSEYKAQYF.

This clonotype was seen at least ten times. This rearrangement joins TRBV6-1 to TRBJ2-1, with TRBD2 matching over 13 bases. The CDR3 totals 14 residues. CDR1 is MNHNS, CDR2 SASEGT, per germline. V lost 7 bases to trimming and J lost 7 bases; unmatched junction nucleotides: 4. This chain's CDR3 is CASNRLAGGNEQFF. The CDR3 nucleotides are TGTGCCAGCAACAGACTAGCGGGAGGTAATGAGCAGTTCTTC.

This clonotype was picked up many times. The rearrangement joins TRBV28 to TRBJ2-2; TRBD2 matches at 9 bases. Germline V CDR1 and CDR2: MDHEN, SYDVKM. The CDR3 covers 16 residues. The V and J ends lost 3 bases and 4 bases, in that order; junction bases with no gene match: 6. The CDR3, as DNA: TGTGCCAGCAGTTTGGCGCGGGAGGGCCGCACCGGGGAGCTGTTTTTT. Protein product: CASSLAREGRTGELFF.

This clonotype has a handful of counts. Mismatch with germline at one junction end may stem from a read error. The rearrangement links TRBV20-1 to TRBJ2-1; 12 bases are shared with TRBD2. Germline CDR1 is DFQATT and CDR2 is SNEGSKA (reference sequence). This CDR3 region has 17 residues. Written as DNA, the CDR3 is TGCTGTGCTGGTGGGGGACTAGCGGGTTATCTTGACAATGAGCAGTTCTTC. Protein sequence: CCAGGGLAGYLDNEQFF.

The chain is built from TRBV5-1 and TRBJ2-7; 9 bases match TRBD1. CDR3 length equals 14 residues. Germline V gives CDR1 SGHRS, CDR2 YFSETQ. Trimming at V came to 5 bases and at J to 3 bases, leaving 6 bases not matched to a gene. In DNA form, the CDR3 reads TGCGCCAGCAGGGTGGACAGGGGCCTCTACGAGCAGTACTTC. Protein product: CASRVDRGLYEQYF.